This entry describes one T cell receptor (beta chain). This clonotype showed up just a few times. Its recognized antigen is unknown. Base qualities are not at hand, and no much larger clone is one base apart. The roughly 42 donors, aged about 6 to 100 years, were systemically healthy Caucasian individuals from Russia. Each donor gave about 9.7 milliliters of peripheral blood, drawn into EDTA-treated Vacutainer tubes. Ficoll-Paque density-gradient centrifugation was used to isolate PBMCs, with at least 6.5 million per sample. Total RNA, at least 6 micrograms per sample, was extracted from PBMCs with Trizol reagent. For every donor, flow cytometry on a PBMC aliquot measured the percentage of naive CD45RAhigh/CD27high T cells. Library construction relied on 5' RACE. Sequencing was performed on an Illumina HiSeq 2500. The second PCR ran for about 6 to 12 cycles and used a J-beta primer mix along with a sample-barcoded 5' primer. A template-switch 5' adaptor carrying 12 random nucleotides introduced a unique molecular identifier onto each TCR beta cDNA molecule. Each sample yielded at least 2.5 million CDR3-containing paired-end reads. First-strand cDNA synthesis was performed from all RNA using the Mint cDNA synthesis kit, with priming by a TRBC-specific oligonucleotide. After uracil-DNA glycosylase treatment, a first 18-cycle PCR used universal primers M1SS and BC2_uni_R on all cDNA. The original methods were these. Normalization of each sample was performed by random selection of 1 million high-quality reads, each carrying a distinct molecular identifier. Instead of being binned into consensus sequences, reads with shared molecular identifiers were discarded. MiTCR, set to a Q25 quality threshold and the strictest error-elimination algorithm, was used for CDR3 identification, clonotype clustering and error correction. A nonparametric unseen species model with Euler transformation was used to estimate lower-bound total TCR beta diversity. TCRdb handled the public reads itself, with Q25 trimming in fastp and clone calling in MiXCR, and kept productive beta chains. Here each entry gathers all rows of one CDR3 protein and keeps the most common genes and DNA. Clone size and V and J calls follow TCRdb, not the original study. The sample yields around 400,000 distinct CDR3 sequences; approximately 51% were counted once. Clones ranked in the top ten supply under 60% of the sample.

The data stem from a study of blood T cells in healthy people across ages (dated by TCRdb to between 2014 and 2016). At the level of the whole study: In model experiments, template switching captured roughly one uniquely barcoded TCR beta cDNA molecule for every two T cells. The donors were divided into four age groups: young (average approximately 16 years), middle-aged (approximately 39), aged (about 56) and long-lived (about 84). Two additional independent replicas of 1 million unique cDNA reads from the same blood draw were analyzed for two donors (one aged 18 to 29 and one aged 80 or older). To avoid experimental bias, donors of different ages were randomly spread across the sequencing lanes. To track age-related changes in TCR beta repertoire diversity, the study relied on deep sequencing normalized with unique cDNA molecular identifiers. General conclusions and limits of the study: Bulk unsorted PBMC profiling prevented conclusive comparison of naive and antigen-experienced compartments. There was a strong correlation between observed TCR beta diversity and the percentage of naive T cells measured by flow cytometry. Compared with the aged group, the long-lived group had more naive CD4+ T cells, fewer expanded clones and increased TCR diversity, suggesting age selection. Donor CMV infection status was unknown, potentially confounding age-related changes in expanded clonotypes. Observed TCR beta diversity per million T cells fell roughly linearly with age, and a significant reduction was already apparent by age around 36. Estimates of total diversity based on one million sequenced T cells were considered lower bounds and underestimates.

V is pared back by 3 bases and J by 3 bases, with 3 bases lying between the germline termini. Taken from the germline V gene, the CDR1 and CDR2 loops are KGHSH and LQKENI. The CDR3 holds 12 amino acids from the cysteine to the phenylalanine. Just CDR3 DNA is preserved here, 36 bases in frame from base 1. This sequence uses TRBV18 and TRBJ2-4, with the identity of the D gene unclear. This TCR derives from a man aged 55 to 70 in good health. Sequencing was carried out using blood. The DNA sequence is TGTGCCAGCTCACCCGACAAAAACATTCAGTACTTC. This codes for CASSPDKNIQYF.